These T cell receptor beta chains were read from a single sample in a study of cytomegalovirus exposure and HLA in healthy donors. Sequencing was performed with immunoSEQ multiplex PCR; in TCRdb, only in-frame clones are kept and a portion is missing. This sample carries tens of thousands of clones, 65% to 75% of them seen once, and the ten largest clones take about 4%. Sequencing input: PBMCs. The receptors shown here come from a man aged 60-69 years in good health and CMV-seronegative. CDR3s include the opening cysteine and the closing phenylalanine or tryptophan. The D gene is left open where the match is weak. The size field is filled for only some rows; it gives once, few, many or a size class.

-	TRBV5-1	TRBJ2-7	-	TGCGCCAGCGGGGAGGGGGGAACCTACGAGCAGTACTTC	CASGEGGTYEQYF
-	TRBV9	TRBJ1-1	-	TGTGCCAGCAGCGTAGTACTCGGGACATTGAACACTGAAGCTTTCTTT	CASSVVLGTLNTEAFF
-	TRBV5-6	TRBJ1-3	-	TGTGCCAGCAGCCGTGCCACTATCTCTGGAAACACCATATATTTT	CASSRATISGNTIYF
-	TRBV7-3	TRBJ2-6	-	TGTGCCAGCAGCTTAACGGGGGCCTTTTCTGGGGCCAACGTCCTGACTTTC	CASSLTGAFSGANVLTF
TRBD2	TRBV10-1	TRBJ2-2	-	TGCGCCAGCAGTGAGTTGCGGGGGGGCACCGGGGAGCTGTTTTTT	CASSELRGGTGELFF
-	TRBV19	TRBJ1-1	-	TGTGCCAGTAACCCGACAGGTAGAGTGAACACTGAAGCTTTCTTT	CASNPTGRVNTEAFF
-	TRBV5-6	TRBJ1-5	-	TGTGCCAGCAGTTCCATGGCCCAGCCCCAGCATTTT	CASSSMAQPQHF
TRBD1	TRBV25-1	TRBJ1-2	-	TGTGCCAGCAGGAACTCCGGACAGGGCTATGGCTACACCTTC	CASRNSGQGYGYTF
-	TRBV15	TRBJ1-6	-	TGTGCCACCAGCAGAGAGGCCCCACAGAGATCCAATTCACCCCTCCACTTT	CATSREAPQRSNSPLHF
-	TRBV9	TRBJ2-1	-	TGTGCCAGCAGCGTAGCTTTCCGTTCCTACAATGAGCAGTTCTTC	CASSVAFRSYNEQFF
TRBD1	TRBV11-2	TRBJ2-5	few	TGTGCCAGCAGCTTAGCTTGGGGACAGGGAAAACAAGAGACCCAGTACTTC	CASSLAWGQGKQETQYF
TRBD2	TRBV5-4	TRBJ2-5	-	TGTGCCAGCACCTATTTCCAAAGCGGGGGAAGAGAGACCCAGTACTTC	CASTYFQSGGRETQYF
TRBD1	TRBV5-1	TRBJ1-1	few	TGCGCCAGCAGCCTGGGGACAGGGAGGAAAGAAGCTTTCTTT	CASSLGTGRKEAFF
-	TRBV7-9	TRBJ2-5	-	TGTTCCAGCAGCGACCGAGGGTATTCTCCGCAAGAGACCCAGTACTTC	CSSSDRGYSPQETQYF
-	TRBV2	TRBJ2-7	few	TGTGCCAGCAGTGAGGGGCTAACGAGCTCCTACGAGCAGTACTTC	CASSEGLTSSYEQYF
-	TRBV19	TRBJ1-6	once	TGTGCCAGCGGACAGAACTATAATTCACCCCTCCACTTT	CASGQNYNSPLHF
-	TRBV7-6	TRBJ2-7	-	TGTGCCAGCAGCTCAACGACAGCTCCCTACGAGCAGTACTTC	CASSSTTAPYEQYF
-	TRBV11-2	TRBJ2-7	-	TGTGCCAGCAGTACATCGGCGGGACAGAGCTCCTACGAGCAGTACTTC	CASSTSAGQSSYEQYF
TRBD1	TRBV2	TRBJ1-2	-	TGTGCCAGCAGTAAACAGGGGTTGGCCCGTGGCTACACCTTC	CASSKQGLARGYTF
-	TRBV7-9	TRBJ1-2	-	TGTGCCAGCAGCACCTCGGGGGGGCGTTTCTATGGCTACACCTTC	CASSTSGGRFYGYTF
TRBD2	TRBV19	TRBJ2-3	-	TGTGCCACTTCGCGGGGGGCCCAGGTTGTTACGCAGTATTTT	CATSRGAQVVTQYF
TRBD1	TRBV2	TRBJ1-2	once	TGTGCCAGCAGTGATGAGGGCGGGACAGGATTACTTTATGGCTACACCTTC	CASSDEGGTGLLYGYTF
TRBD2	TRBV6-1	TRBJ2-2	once	TGTGCCAGCAGCCGACTAGCGGGGGTGTCCGGGGAGCTGTTTTTT	CASSRLAGVSGELFF
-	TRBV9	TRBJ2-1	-	TGTGCCAGCCAAACCCCTGGCGGGTACAATGAGCAGTTCTTC	CASQTPGGYNEQFF
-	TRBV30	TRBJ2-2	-	TGTGCCGGTAGAGGGTTCCGGACCGGGGAGCTGTTTTTT	CAGRGFRTGELFF
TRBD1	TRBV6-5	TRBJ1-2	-	TGTGCCAGCAGCCGCACAGGGGACTATGGCTACACCTTC	CASSRTGDYGYTF
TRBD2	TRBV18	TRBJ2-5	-	TGTGCCAGCTCACCGACAGCGGGGGAGTCACAAGAGACCCAGTACTTC	CASSPTAGESQETQYF
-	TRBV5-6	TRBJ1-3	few	TGTGCCAGCAGCTTAGGGGCCACCATATATTTT	CASSLGATIYF
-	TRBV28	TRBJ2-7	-	TGTGCCACCACGAGAAACCCAGGTTACGAGCAGTACTTC	CATTRNPGYEQYF
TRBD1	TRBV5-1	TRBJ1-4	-	TGCGCCAGCAGCCTCCAGGGACAGGGGGCAACTAATGAAAAACTGTTTTTT	CASSLQGQGATNEKLFF
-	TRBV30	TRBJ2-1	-	TGTGCCTGGAGTGTCCGGGGGGCCTGGAATGAGCAGTTCTTC	CAWSVRGAWNEQFF
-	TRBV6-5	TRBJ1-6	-	TGTGCCAGCGGGGGGGCTAGGGGTAATTCACCCCTCCACTTT	CASGGARGNSPLHF
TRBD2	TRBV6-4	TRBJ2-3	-	TGTGCCAGCAGCCCTATACTAGCGGGGGGAACGGATACGCAGTATTTT	CASSPILAGGTDTQYF
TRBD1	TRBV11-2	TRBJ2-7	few	TGTGCCAGCAGCTTCAGGACAGGGGCCACTTCTGAGCAGTACTTC	CASSFRTGATSEQYF
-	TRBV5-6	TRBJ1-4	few	TGTGCCAGCAGTCCCAGCCCGGGAGATAATGAAAAACTGTTTTTT	CASSPSPGDNEKLFF
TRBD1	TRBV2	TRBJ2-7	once	TGTGCCAGCAGTGAAAGGACAGGGGACTACGAGCAGTACTTC	CASSERTGDYEQYF
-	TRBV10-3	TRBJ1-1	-	TGTGCCATCAGTGATCCCAGGGCCGCGAACACTGAAGCTTTCTTT	CAISDPRAANTEAFF
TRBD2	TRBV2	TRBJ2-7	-	TGTGCCAGCAGTGATGTAGAGGGAGGGGAGTTCTACGAGCAGTACTTC	CASSDVEGGEFYEQYF
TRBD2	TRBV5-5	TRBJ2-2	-	TGTGCCAGCACGTGGGGGCTAGCGGGTATACACACCGGGGAGCTGTTTTTT	CASTWGLAGIHTGELFF
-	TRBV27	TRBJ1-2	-	TGTGCCAGCAGCCCACTCCGGACAGAGATCATCTATGGCTACACCTTC	CASSPLRTEIIYGYTF
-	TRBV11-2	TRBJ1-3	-	TGTGCCAGCAGCCTTCAATCAGGGGCCTCTGGAAACACCATATATTTT	CASSLQSGASGNTIYF
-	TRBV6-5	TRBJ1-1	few	TGTGCCAGCACCCAGGCGGGAGCGAACACTGAAGCTTTCTTT	CASTQAGANTEAFF
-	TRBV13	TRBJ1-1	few	TGTGCCAGCAGCTTATGGGCAGGTAGCGTTAGCACTGAAGCTTTCTTT	CASSLWAGSVSTEAFF
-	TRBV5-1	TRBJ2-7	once	TGCGCCAGCAGCCCGCAGACAGCTTACGAGCAGTACTTC	CASSPQTAYEQYF
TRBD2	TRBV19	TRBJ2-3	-	TGTGCCAGTAGTATAGGCAGCGGGGGGGCCTCCACAGATACGCAGTATTTT	CASSIGSGGASTDTQYF
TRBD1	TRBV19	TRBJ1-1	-	TGTGCCAGTAAACTTGGGACAGGGTATTTAGGAACTGAAGCTTTCTTT	CASKLGTGYLGTEAFF
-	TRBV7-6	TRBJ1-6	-	TGTGCCAGCAGCTTGATGGGAGCGGTCGGTTCACCCCTCCACTTT	CASSLMGAVGSPLHF
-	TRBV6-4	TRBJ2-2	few	TGTGCCAGCAGTGACCGAGGACTAAACACCGGGGAGCTGTTTTTT	CASSDRGLNTGELFF
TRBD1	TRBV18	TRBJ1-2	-	TGTGCCAGCTCCCTTGCGACAGGGAACTATGGCTACACCTTC	CASSLATGNYGYTF
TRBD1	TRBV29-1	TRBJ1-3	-	TGCAGCGTTCGGACAGGGGGGATCGGAAACACCATATATTTT	CSVRTGGIGNTIYF
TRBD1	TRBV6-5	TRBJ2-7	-	TGTGCCAGCAGGCTAACAGGGGGCCACGAGCAGTACTTC	CASRLTGGHEQYF
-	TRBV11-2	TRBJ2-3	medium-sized	TGTGCCAGCAGCCCTGCGGGGGCGGGCACAGATACGCAGTATTTT	CASSPAGAGTDTQYF
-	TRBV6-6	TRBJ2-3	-	TGTGCCAGCAGTTATCAGGGCTTCTCTAGCACAGATACGCAGTATTTT	CASSYQGFSSTDTQYF